One sample yielded the 5 T cell receptor beta chains listed below, sequenced in a study of early T cells in non-severe SARS-CoV-2 infection (dated by TCRdb to the early 2020s). Libraries were built with 5' RACE. These reads were obtained on a NextSeq 500. TCRdb passed the public sequencing reads through fastp at Q25 and MiXCR, retaining productive beta sequences. A single entry per CDR3 protein holds the most common genes and DNA from its merged rows. Here the sample has roughly 100,000 distinct CDR3 sequences; roughly 13% occur a single time. The biggest ten clones account for over 5% of the sample. Source material: whole blood. These receptors all stem from an adult who was a healthcare worker with PCR-confirmed SARS-CoV-2 infection or an uninfected control (not recorded which).

The table lists this clonotype with a few counts. The chain combines TRBV6-5 with TRBJ2-1, with 9 bases matching TRBD2. This CDR3 is 16 amino acids long. V lost 6 bases to trimming and J lost 2 bases; unmatched junction nucleotides: 8. Germline V gives CDR1 MNHEY, CDR2 SVGAGI. CDR3 sequence (DNA): TGTGCCAGCAGGCCCTGGGCGGGAGGGACCTACAATGAGCAGTTCTTC. Its protein is CASRPWAGGTYNEQFF.

The chain combines TRBV12-3 or TRBV12-4 with TRBJ2-1; 7 bases map to TRBD2. With V trimmed by 5 bases and J by 8 bases, 15 bases remained unmatched. The CDR3 is 16 residues long. The CDR3 DNA follows: TGTGCCAGCAGTGGCCGAGCGGGGTCTTTCAGCGATGAGCAGTTCTTC. Translation gives CASSGRAGSFSDEQFF.

This clonotype has more than one count but fewer than ten. The J gene is TRBJ2-2, the V gene TRBV29-1; 10 nucleotides line up with TRBD1. This CDR3 is 17 amino acids long. Germline-derived CDR1 and CDR2 are SQVTM and ANQGSEA. Trimming cost V 6 bases and J 1 base; bases outside gene matches: 11. The CDR3 loop reads CSVKTGTGVVNTGELFF. The CDR3 coding sequence is TGCAGCGTGAAAACCGGGACAGGGGTCGTGAACACCGGGGAGCTGTTTTTT.

This clonotype was detected a few times. The chain combines TRBV7-2 with TRBJ1-2; TRBD1 aligns across 12 bases. V was clipped by 5 bases and J by 5 bases; unmatched bases: 6. This CDR3 has 15 amino acids. CDR1 is SGHTA, CDR2 FQGNSA, per germline. The CDR3: CASSTGTGGWYGYTF. DNA for the CDR3: TGTGCCAGCAGCACTGGGACAGGGGGCTGGTATGGCTACACCTTC.

The rearrangement links TRBV18 to TRBJ2-5, with D perhaps TRBD1 or TRBD2 (6 bases each). Germline V gives CDR1 KGHSH, CDR2 LQKENI. Trimming removed 0 bases from V and 4 bases from J, with 15 bases in between. The CDR3 length is 16 residues. CDR3 in DNA: TGTGCCAGCTCACCACCACCGGGGGCAGGTGGAGAGACCCAGTACTTC. Its translation is CASSPPPGAGGETQYF.